This T cell receptor (beta chain) originates from a study of blood T cell repertoires in COVID-19 (dated by TCRdb to 2018 to 2021). The study in broad terms: Collaborator samples came from the United States, Italy and Spain and covered acute and convalescent phases of COVID-19. The material from the prospective study consisted of cDNA or gDNA derived from T cells, B-cell-depleted T cells, or PBMCs. The dataset comprised deeply sampled blood TCRbeta repertoires from subjects exposed to, actively infected with, or recovered from COVID-19. The repertoires were released in a freely available public database meant as a resource for research on the immune response to SARS-CoV-2. The samples were drawn from the first 160 participants of the ongoing ImmuneRACE study and from 950 to 1,500 subjects provided by 6 global collaborators. A de-identified subject ID, COVID-19 status, age in years and sex were almost always included in the sample metadata. Where available, HLA class I and class II types were obtained from metadata supplied by the sample provider rather than from assay-based typing.

Participants in the prospective study were enrolled through a virtual design, were aged about 18 to 90 years, and lived in roughly 25 United States geographic areas. To assign participants to cohorts, the prospective study relied on clinical history that participants themselves reported in a screening survey and a study questionnaire. Recovered participants in ImmuneRACE Cohort 3 were defined as having two consecutive negative NP/OP PCR tests, clearance from a healthcare professional, or resolution of symptoms. Each participant in the prospective study had whole blood, serum and a nasopharyngeal or oropharyngeal swab collected by mobile phlebotomists. Prospective study participants could optionally give additional blood draws and questionnaires over an approximately two-month period. Before DNA extraction, blood samples from the prospective study were shipped at room temperature or frozen. General findings and caveats noted by the study authors: How much clinical and demographic metadata was included differed by source and by participant, and the metadata was provided uncurated.

The immunoSEQ Assay, a bias-controlled multiplex PCR, was used to amplify TCRbeta CDR3 regions from genomic DNA. The authors processed their data as follows. The number of nucleated cells in each sample was estimated by amplification of reference gene primers within the assay. To quantify the absolute abundance of each unique TCRbeta CDR3 rearrangement, sequence reads were collapsed and filtered. For each sample, productive Simpson clonality was calculated by taking the square root of Simpson's diversity index across productive rearrangements. Sourced from immuneACCESS, this table was stored by TCRdb with only in-frame sequences that have V and J called. A share of the clones is absent; for the studies checked, an unresolved V gene accounts for under half, and the remainder has no known explanation. V and J calls and clone size are as listed in that table; D and trimming were resolved from the DNA. The sample table contains some 490,000 clones; only one count was recorded for about 85% of them. Of the sample, 6.5% to 8.5% is held by the ten largest clones.

Of note for this clone: Its cognate antigen has yet to be identified. No base quality values were provided; no much bigger clone lies one nucleotide off.

CDR1 and CDR2 are drawn from the germline V gene: ENHRY, SYGVKD. A distance of 13 bases separates the germline ends of V and J, which lose 7 bases and 10 bases respectively. Measured from the cysteine to the phenylalanine, the CDR3 is 11 residues long. The sequence is cut down to CDR3 DNA, 33 bases in frame from base 1. Input material: PBMCs or T cells enriched from blood (not recorded which). Recombination linked TRBV10-3 to TRBJ1-1; possibly the D gene is TRBD1, per 5 matching bases. The origin of this receptor is a woman aged 60-75 years who had recovered from COVID-19. The DNA reads as follows: TGTGCCATCACGTCCGGGGGGGGAGCTTTCTTT. The translation is CAITSGGGAFF.